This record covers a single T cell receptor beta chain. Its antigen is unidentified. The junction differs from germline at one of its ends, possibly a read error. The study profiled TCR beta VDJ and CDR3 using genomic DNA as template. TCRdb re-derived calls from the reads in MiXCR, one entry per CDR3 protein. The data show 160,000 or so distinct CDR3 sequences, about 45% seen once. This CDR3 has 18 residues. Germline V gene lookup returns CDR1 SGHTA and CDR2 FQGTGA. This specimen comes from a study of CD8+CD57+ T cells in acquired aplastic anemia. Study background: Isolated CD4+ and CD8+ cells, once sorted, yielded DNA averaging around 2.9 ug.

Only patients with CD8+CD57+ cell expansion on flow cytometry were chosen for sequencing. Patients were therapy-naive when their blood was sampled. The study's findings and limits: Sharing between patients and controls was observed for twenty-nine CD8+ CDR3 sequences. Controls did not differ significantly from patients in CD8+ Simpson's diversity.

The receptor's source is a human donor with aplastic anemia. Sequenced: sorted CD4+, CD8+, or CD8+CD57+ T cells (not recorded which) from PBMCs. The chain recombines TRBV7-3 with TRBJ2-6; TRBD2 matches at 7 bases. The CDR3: CAGSLNVGGGPGANVLTF. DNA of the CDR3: TGTGCCGGCAGCTTAAACGTCGGGGGAGGGCCCGGGGCCAACGTCCTGACTTTC.